Listed here are 20 T cell receptor beta chains from one sample, sequenced in a study of T-cell reconstitution after alpha-beta-depleted transplantation in children. Preparation of the TCRbeta library involved a method that used unique molecular identifiers. TCRdb processed the PCR reads anew with MiXCR; each CDR3 protein has one entry. Of around 440,000 distinct CDR3 sequences in the sample, under 12% were seen once. The sequences come from PBMCs, collected before TCRalphabeta/CD19-depleted stem cell transplant. These receptors were obtained from a child aged 2 to 10 with inherited bone marrow failure, due to receive a stem cell transplant.

The chain uses TRBV2 and TRBJ2-3; TRBD1 agrees at 7 bases. V was clipped by 3 bases and J by 0 bases; unmatched bases: 9. This CDR3 is 17 amino acids long. Germline CDR1 and CDR2: SNHLY and FYNNEI. The CDR3 DNA reads TGTGCCAGCAGTGACGAAGGCAGGGGGTTCAGCACAGATACGCAGTATTTT. This codes for CASSDEGRGFSTDTQYF.

This clonotype was found many times. This chain connects TRBV6-2 or TRBV6-3 to TRBJ2-1; D is possibly TRBD2 (6 bases). V was shortened by 2 bases and J by 3 bases, with 14 bases between the two germline ends. Germline V gene sequence: CDR1 MNHEY, CDR2 SVGEGT. The CDR3 consists of 16 residues. CDR3 sequence: CASSYPGTPNYNEQFF. CDR3 DNA sequence: TGTGCCAGCAGTTACCCCGGGACTCCTAACTACAATGAGCAGTTCTTC.

At least ten counts were recorded for this clonotype. J is TRBJ2-2 and V is TRBV24-1; no firm D call. The germline V gene encodes CDR1 KGHDR and CDR2 SFDVKD. V lost 1 base to trimming and J lost 4 bases, with 18 bases between them. The CDR3 is 18 residues long. CDR3 sequence: CATSDFPRSRVFTGELFF. For the CDR3, the DNA is TGTGCCACCAGTGATTTTCCCCGTTCTCGCGTGTTCACCGGGGAGCTGTTTTTT.

The sample holds a few counts of this clonotype. The rearrangement links TRBV30 to TRBJ1-2; D perhaps matches TRBD1 (5 bases). Germline CDR1 reads GTSNPN; CDR2 reads SVGIG (reference sequence). The CDR3 has 15 residues. V dropped 0 bases and J dropped 0 bases, with 11 bases sitting between them. CDR3 in DNA: TGTGCCTGGAGTGTCGGGACGGCCACTAACTATGGCTACACCTTC. It translates to CAWSVGTATNYGYTF.

The chain couples TRBV7-8 to TRBJ2-6; maybe TRBD2 (6 bases). This CDR3 region has 18 residues. The V end was cut by 5 bases, the J end by 0 bases, with 17 bases between. Germline V CDR1 and CDR2: SGHVS, FQNEAQ. CDR3 DNA sequence: TGTGCCAGCAGCAATAACAGGCTCGGGGGCTCTGGGGCCAACGTCCTGACTTTC. Its protein is CASSNNRLGGSGANVLTF.

CDR3 sequence (DNA): TGTGCCAGCTCACCGCCTTCTGCGGGGTCCTACGAGCAGTACTTC. It encodes CASSPPSAGSYEQYF. The chain couples TRBV18 to TRBJ2-7; a possible D gene is TRBD2 (6 bases). The CDR3 is 15 amino acids. Germline CDR1 is KGHSH and CDR2 is LQKENI. Trimming cost V 3 bases and J 1 base, with 13 bases left between them.

The chain joins TRBV20-1 to TRBJ1-6, with 7 bases fitting TRBD1. Germline CDR1 DFQATT, CDR2 SNEGSKA (reference sequence). The CDR3 consists of 17 residues. Trimming removed 5 bases from V and 4 bases from J; junction bases left unmatched: 14. The CDR3 spells CSASERDSSYYNSPLHF. The CDR3, as DNA: TGCAGTGCTTCCGAAAGGGACAGCTCGTATTATAATTCACCCCTCCACTTT.

The chain links TRBV7-6 to TRBJ2-1; TRBD2 agrees at 12 bases. V lost 4 bases and J lost 7; bases outside the gene matches: 14. The CDR3 is 18 amino acids. Germline CDR1 SGHVS, CDR2 FNYEAQ. The CDR3 DNA reads TGTGCCAGCAGCTCTGGAACCCTAGCGGGAGGGGGTATAAATGAGCAGTTCTTC. Its translation: CASSSGTLAGGGINEQFF.

This clonotype was detected many times. This sequence joins TRBV4-3 and TRBJ2-3; 9 bases fit TRBD1. V lost 3 bases, J lost 3 bases, and 7 bases stayed unmatched. The CDR3 has 16 residues. Germline-derived CDR1 and CDR2 are LGHNA and YSLEER. In DNA, the CDR3 is TGCGCCAGCAGCCAGGAACCGGGACAGGGTACAGATACGCAGTATTTT. Its translation: CASSQEPGQGTDTQYF.

A few counts support this clonotype. This chain links TRBV30 with TRBJ1-5, with D unresolved. The CDR3 covers 13 residues. Looked up from germline, CDR1 is GTSNPN and CDR2 is SVGIG (reference sequence). Trimming pared 1 base from V and 5 bases from J, leaving 9 bases between. The CDR3 DNA sequence: TGTGCCTGGAGTGAGAGGGTTCATCAGCCCCAGCATTTT. Protein: CAWSERVHQPQHF.

This clonotype appeared a few times. This chain joins TRBV30 and TRBJ2-5; D may match TRBD1 or TRBD2 (6 bases each). Looked up from germline, CDR1 is GTSNPN and CDR2 is SVGIG (reference sequence). The length of the CDR3 is 19 residues. V was trimmed by 0 bases and J by 3 bases, leaving 26 bases between them. As DNA, the CDR3 is TGTGCCTGGAGTGTAAAGGGGGAAGGAGTAGCGGAGATTAAAGAGACCCAGTACTTC. The encoded protein is CAWSVKGEGVAEIKETQYF.

The chain uses TRBV11-2 and TRBJ2-7; unclear D gene. The CDR3 has 12 residues. V gave up 3 bases and J gave up 5 bases, with 8 bases separating them. Germline lookup yields CDR1 SGHAT and CDR2 FQNNGV. The CDR3: CASSLPADEQYF. CDR3 coding DNA: TGTGCCAGCAGCTTGCCCGCCGACGAGCAGTACTTC.

The chain uses TRBV4-2 and TRBJ2-1; the D is unclear. CDR1 is LGHNA and CDR2 is YNFKEQ in the germline V gene. Trimming removed 8 bases at V and 4 bases at J, with 18 bases between. The CDR3 totals 15 residues. The CDR3 is CASGPGLLWYNEQFF. For the CDR3, the DNA is TGTGCCAGCGGCCCCGGGCTCCTCTGGTACAATGAGCAGTTCTTC.

The V call is TRBV7-2, the J call TRBJ1-6, with TRBD1 matching 9 bases. The CDR3 is made up of 15 amino acids. V lost 1 base and J lost 10; bases outside the gene matches: 5. CDR1 and CDR2 from the germline V gene are SGHTA and FQGNSA. Here the CDR3 reads CASSLVQGAGSPLHF. The CDR3 bases are TGTGCCAGCAGCTTAGTACAGGGGGCAGGATCACCCCTCCACTTT. The full variable domain, in which reference TRBV7-2 and TRBJ1-6 provide the parts outside the CDR3, is GAGVSQSPSNKVTEKGKDVELRCDPISGHTALYWYRQSLGQGLEFLIYFQGNSAPDKSGLPSDRFSAERTGGSVSTLTIQRTQQEDSAVYLCASSLVQGAGSPLHFGNGTRLTVT.

This clonotype has ten or more counts. J is TRBJ2-7 and V is TRBV5-1; no definite D call. The CDR3 contains 13 residues. With 0 bases removed from V and 6 bases from J, the gap between germline ends came to 10 bases. Germline V gene sequence: CDR1 SGHRS, CDR2 YFSETQ. CDR3 DNA sequence: TGCGCCAGCAGCTTGGGTAGATTCCCCGAGCAGTACTTC. Amino acids: CASSLGRFPEQYF.

With respect to this clonotype: A much larger clone sits a single nucleotide away, making a read error possible. The chain uses TRBV5-6 and TRBJ2-7; 10 bases are a match to TRBD1. CDR3 length: 13 residues. The germline V gene encodes CDR1 SGHDT and CDR2 YYEEEE. The CDR3 DNA is TGTGCCAGCGGCTTCGGGACAGGGGACGAGCAGTACTTC. This sequence encodes CASGFGTGDEQYF.

The sample holds many counts of this clonotype. This sequence joins TRBV6-5 and TRBJ1-2; unclear D gene. There are 11 residues in the CDR3. Per the germline V gene, CDR1 is MNHEY and CDR2 is SVGAGI. V lost 4 bases, J lost 4 bases, and 4 bases lay in between. The CDR3: CASSSGYGYTF. As DNA, the CDR3 is TGTGCCAGCAGTTCGGGCTATGGCTACACCTTC.

V usage is TRBV12-3 or TRBV12-4 and J usage is TRBJ2-7; 7 bases match TRBD2. This CDR3 has 16 residues. Trimming removed 6 bases from V and 6 bases from J; junction bases left unmatched: 17. This CDR3 is CASSRGPANWGGEQYF. The DNA for the CDR3 is TGTGCCAGCAGCCGAGGACCGGCGAATTGGGGGGGCGAGCAGTACTTC.

This clonotype was found a few times. This rearrangement joins TRBV10-3 to TRBJ1-2; 9 nucleotides agree with TRBD1. V was pared by 3 bases and J by 7 bases, with 12 bases of the junction left unmatched. The V gene's germline CDR1 is ENHRY and CDR2 SYGVKD. This CDR3 is 16 amino acids long. The CDR3 here is CAISESQTDRGGGYTF. The CDR3 bases are TGTGCCATCAGTGAATCTCAAACGGACAGGGGAGGTGGCTACACCTTC.

The chain links TRBV27 to TRBJ2-7, with D hard to call. Germline lookup yields CDR1 MNHEY and CDR2 SMNVEV (reference sequence). The CDR3 length is 13 residues. V lost 5 bases to trimming and J lost 0 bases, with 8 bases between them. The chain's CDR3 is CASSPEPSYEQYF. CDR3 coding DNA: TGTGCCAGCAGTCCAGAGCCCTCCTACGAGCAGTACTTC.